This passage covers 8 T cell receptor beta chains from one sample sequenced in a study of control samples from healthy donors and cancer patients. Produced via immunoSEQ multiplex PCR; TCRdb's table is partial and in-frame only. Here the sample spans some 130,000 clones, approximately 94% being singletons. The sequencing input was blood. The receptor source for this set is a man younger than 45 in good health.

The chain has TRBV7-2 and TRBJ1-1; no clear D. Germline assignment: CDR1 SGHTA and CDR2 FQGNSA. CDR3 length equals 16 residues. V was cut by 3 bases and J by 0 bases, with 14 bases left in between. CDR3 sequence (DNA): TGTGCCAGCAGCTTGTTAGGGAGGACTTTGAACACTGAAGCTTTCTTT. Protein sequence: CASSLLGRTLNTEAFF.

This clone has just a few counts. The chain couples TRBV4-1 to TRBJ2-1, with 10 bases that match TRBD2. V shed 4 bases and J 1 base; nucleotides not matched to a gene: 7. This CDR3 comprises 17 residues. Looked up from germline, CDR1 is MGHRA and CDR2 is YSYEKL. DNA of the CDR3: TGCGCCAGCAGCCGCCAGGGACTAGCGCCTTCCTACAATGAGCAGTTCTTC. Encoded protein: CASSRQGLAPSYNEQFF.

This clone was seen once. V usage is TRBV5-1 and J usage is TRBJ1-4; D gene unclear. The CDR3 spans 13 residues. V was clipped by 0 bases and J by 8 bases, with 8 bases between them. The germline V gene has CDR1 SGHRS and CDR2 YFSETQ. CDR3 amino acids: CASSLGTTEKLFF. DNA for the CDR3: TGCGCCAGCAGCTTGGGTACAACGGAAAAACTGTTTTTT.

V gene TRBV7-2 combines with J gene TRBJ2-2, with 10 bases matching TRBD1. CDR1 is SGHTA, CDR2 FQGNSA, per germline. Germline trimming cut 4 bases from V and 0 bases from J; bases unmatched to any gene: 2. The CDR3 consists of 16 residues. CDR3 DNA sequence: TGTGCCAGCAGCTGGACAGGGGGAACGAACACCGGGGAGCTGTTTTTT. It is translated as CASSWTGGTNTGELFF.

The V gene is TRBV5-1, the J gene TRBJ1-2, with 7 bases fitting TRBD1. Germline-derived CDR1 and CDR2 are SGHRS and YFSETQ. V shed 3 bases and J 4 bases; nucleotides not matched to a gene: 3. This CDR3 is 13 amino acids long. The CDR3 DNA reads as TGCGCCAGCAGCTCGGGACAGCTCTATGGCTACACCTTC. Translated: CASSSGQLYGYTF.

The chain joins TRBV4-3 to TRBJ1-4; 9 bases are a match to TRBD1. CDR1 is LGHNA and CDR2 is YSLEER in the germline V gene. With 1 base clipped from V and 8 bases from J, the junction kept 5 bases outside the gene matches. The CDR3 has 15 residues. In DNA, the CDR3 is TGCGCCAGCAGCCAAGTCGGGACAGGGAAGGAAAAACTGTTTTTT. It is translated as CASSQVGTGKEKLFF.

J is TRBJ1-2 and V is TRBV10-1; D uncertain. Per the germline V gene, CDR1 is WNHNN and CDR2 is SYGVQD (reference sequence). The ends were cut back, 0 bases at V and 4 bases at J, with 6 bases in the middle. The length of the CDR3 is 13 residues. CDR3 nucleotides: TGCGCCAGCAGTGAGTCCCCGGCCTATGGCTACACCTTC. This codes for CASSESPAYGYTF.

The chain joins TRBV27 to TRBJ2-5; tentative D call: TRBD1 (6 bases). Deletions cut 8 bases from V and 6 bases from J, with 16 bases between. The CDR3 contains 13 residues. Looked up from germline, CDR1 is MNHEY and CDR2 is SMNVEV (reference sequence). The CDR3 DNA is TGTGCCAGCCGTCCGTCAGGGGTCAAGACCCAGTACTTC. It yields the protein CASRPSGVKTQYF.